The clone carrying this TCR beta chain was seen just once. Its antigen is unknown. These data come from a study of cytomegalovirus exposure and HLA in healthy donors. Whole-study findings and limits: For presence/absence analyses, sequencing depth was assumed to be roughly uniform across donors. The study listed 150 to 200 cytomegalovirus-associated TCR beta chains. Later on, an analysis tied roughly 17,000 TCR beta sequences to HLA alleles at 0.05 false discovery rate. Despite most TCR sequences being rare, some public TCRs occurred in many donors.

PCR used 60 Vbeta primers and 13 Jbeta primers. TCRdb's table, derived via immunoSEQ multiplex PCR, lists solely in-frame clones and lacks some. There are more than 80,000 clones in the sample; more than 65% occur only once, and around 5.8% lies in the top ten. This clonotype originated in a woman between 45 and 65 years old in good health and CMV-seropositive. Source material: PBMCs.

The CDR3 region is CASSSGLLYNEQFF. DNA for the CDR3: TGTGCCAGCAGCTCCGGGTTATTGTACAATGAGCAGTTCTTC. This rearrangement joins TRBV7-2 to TRBJ2-1; D is unresolved. V was trimmed by 4 bases and J by 4 bases, leaving 11 bases between them. This CDR3 has 14 amino acids. The germline CDR1 and CDR2 sequences are SGHTA and FQGNSA.